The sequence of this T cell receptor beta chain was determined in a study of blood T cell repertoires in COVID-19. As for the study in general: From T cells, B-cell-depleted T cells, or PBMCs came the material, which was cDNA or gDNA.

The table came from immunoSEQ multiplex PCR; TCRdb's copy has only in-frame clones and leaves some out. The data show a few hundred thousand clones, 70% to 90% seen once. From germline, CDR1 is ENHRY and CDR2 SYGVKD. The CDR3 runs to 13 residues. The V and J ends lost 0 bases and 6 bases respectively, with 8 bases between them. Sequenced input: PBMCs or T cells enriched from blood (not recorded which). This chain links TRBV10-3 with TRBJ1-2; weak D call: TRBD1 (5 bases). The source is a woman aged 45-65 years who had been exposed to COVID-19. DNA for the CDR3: TGTGCCATCAGTGAGTCAGCAGGGCATGGCTACACCTTC. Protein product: CAISESAGHGYTF.